Listed here is a single TCR beta chain. TCRdb's copy holds only in-frame clones and misses some; the assay was immunoSEQ multiplex PCR. The repertoire includes 300,000 or so clones, around 83% of them detected once, and 1.2% sits in the top ten. This sample was taken from a study of blood T cell repertoires in COVID-19. The germline CDR1 and CDR2 sequences are LNHDA and SQIVND (reference sequence). The CDR3 is made up of 12 amino acids. Trimming pared 3 bases from V and 7 bases from J, leaving 9 bases between. Sequencing was done on a sample of peripheral blood. The clonotype was recovered from a woman aged 45-65 years with acute or convalescent COVID-19. This rearrangement joins TRBV19 to TRBJ1-2, with D tentatively TRBD1 (5 bases). As DNA, the CDR3 is TGTGCCAGTAGTATCGGAGGGGCTGGCTACACCTTC. Its protein product is CASSIGGAGYTF.